The 8 T cell receptor beta chains listed next were all sequenced from one sample in a study. This table comes from immunoSEQ multiplex PCR, and its TCRdb copy is limited to in-frame clones, with some not included. The sample has tens of thousands of clones, 90% to 95% seen once; the top ten hold 4% to 4.5%. The source material was PBMCs. The receptor source for this set is a man aged 40-50 years with rheumatoid arthritis.

This clone was seen a single time. This chain links TRBV19 with TRBJ2-7, with TRBD1 matching 9 bases. This CDR3 spans 15 amino acids. V lost 3 bases and J lost 6; bases outside the gene matches: 9. Germline V gene lookup returns CDR1 LNHDA and CDR2 SQIVND (reference sequence). The CDR3 here is CASSILGTGLGEQYF. The CDR3, as DNA: TGTGCCAGTAGTATTCTAGGGACAGGGCTCGGCGAGCAGTACTTC.

The chain is built from TRBV28 and TRBJ1-1; 10 nucleotides line up with TRBD1. The CDR3 totals 15 residues. V shed 5 bases and J 3 bases; nucleotides not matched to a gene: 6. CDR1 is MDHEN and CDR2 is SYDVKM in the germline V gene. In DNA form, the CDR3 reads TGTGCCAGCAGTGTACCGGGACAGGGGCACACTGAAGCTTTCTTT. Its translation: CASSVPGQGHTEAFF.

This chain connects TRBV6-5 to TRBJ1-1, with D tentatively TRBD1 (5 bases). The CDR3 has 14 amino acids. Germline CDR1 reads MNHEY; CDR2 reads SVGAGI. Trimming removed 6 bases at V and 6 bases at J, with 17 bases between. Here the CDR3 DNA reads TGTGCCAGCAGACGACAATCGGGGACCGCTGAAGCTTTCTTT. Translation gives CASRRQSGTAEAFF.

This chain uses TRBV5-1 with TRBJ1-4; D is ambiguous. Trimming stripped 0 bases from V and 0 bases from J, with 3 bases between. Germline loops: CDR1 SGHRS, CDR2 YFSETQ. This CDR3 is built from 14 residues. CDR3 bases: TGCGCCAGCAGCTTGGACCCAACTAATGAAAAACTGTTTTTT. This gives the protein CASSLDPTNEKLFF. The variable domain in full, completed from reference TRBV5-1 and TRBJ1-4, reads KAGVTQTPRYLIKTRGQQVTLSCSPISGHRSVSWYQQTPGQGLQFLFEYFSETQRNKGNFPGRFSGRQFSNSRSEMNVSTLELGDSALYLCASSLDPTNEKLFFGSGTQLSVL.

The chain recombines TRBV4-3 with TRBJ1-1; no clear D. The CDR3 is 15 amino acids. The germline V and J ends were trimmed by 1 base and 5 bases, with 14 bases remaining between them. Looked up from germline, CDR1 is LGHNA and CDR2 is YSLEER. CDR3 nucleotides: TGCGCCAGCAGCCAAGGGGATATTCGGGGAACTGAAGCTTTCTTT. Residues: CASSQGDIRGTEAFF.

CDR3 coding DNA: TGTGCCAGCAGCCTACTAGTACCCAATGAGCAGTTCTTC. Protein: CASSLLVPNEQFF. V gene TRBV6-2 or TRBV6-3 combines with J gene TRBJ2-1, with TRBD2 as a possible D gene (5 bases). Trimming cost V 6 bases and J 6 bases, with 12 bases left between them. This CDR3 has 13 amino acids. From germline, CDR1 is MNHEY and CDR2 SVGEGT.

The chain joins TRBV19 to TRBJ2-5; D possibly matches TRBD1 or TRBD2 (6 bases each). Trimming cost V 3 bases and J 3 bases, with 14 bases left between them. This CDR3 has 15 amino acids. CDR1 and CDR2 from the germline V gene are LNHDA and SQIVND (reference sequence). CDR3 in DNA: TGTGCCAGTAGTATGTTTTCGGGGGACAAAGAGACCCAGTACTTC. Protein product: CASSMFSGDKETQYF.

This rearrangement joins TRBV5-4 to TRBJ2-1, with D hard to call. Germline lookup yields CDR1 SGHNT and CDR2 YYREEE (reference sequence). The CDR3 consists of 16 residues. V lost 6 bases to trimming and J lost 4 bases, with 20 bases between them. Here the CDR3 reads CASTSPAHSPYNEQFF. As DNA, the CDR3 is TGTGCCAGCACCTCCCCTGCACACAGCCCATACAATGAGCAGTTCTTC.